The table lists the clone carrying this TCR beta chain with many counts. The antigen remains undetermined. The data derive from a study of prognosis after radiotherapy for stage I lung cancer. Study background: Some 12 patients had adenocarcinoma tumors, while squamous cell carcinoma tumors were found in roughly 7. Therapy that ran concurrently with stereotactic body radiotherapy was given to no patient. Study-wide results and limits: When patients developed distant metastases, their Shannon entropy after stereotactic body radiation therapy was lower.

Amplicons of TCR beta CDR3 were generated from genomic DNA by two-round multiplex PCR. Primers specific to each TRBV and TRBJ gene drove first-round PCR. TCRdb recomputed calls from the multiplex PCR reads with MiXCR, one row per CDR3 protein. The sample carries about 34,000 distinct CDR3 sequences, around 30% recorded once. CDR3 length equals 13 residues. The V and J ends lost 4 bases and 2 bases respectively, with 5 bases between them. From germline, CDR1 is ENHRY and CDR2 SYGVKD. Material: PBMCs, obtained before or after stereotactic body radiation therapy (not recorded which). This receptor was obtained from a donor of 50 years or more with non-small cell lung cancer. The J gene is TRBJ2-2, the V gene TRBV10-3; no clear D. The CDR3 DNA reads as TGTGCCATCAGTGCGACCAACACCGGGGAGCTGTTTTTT. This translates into CAISATNTGELFF.